This T cell receptor beta chain was observed in a study of T-cell memory formation after mild COVID-19. Study outcomes and limitations: Several responding clones turned up in pre-infection memory, indicating that cross-reactive memory may have taken part.

V shed 3 bases and J shed 8 bases, with 11 bases lying between them. CDR1 and CDR2 from the germline V gene are LNHDA and SQIVND (reference sequence). CDR3 length equals 14 residues. 5'RACE primed at constant segments yielded TCR alpha and TCR beta cDNA libraries bearing sample barcodes and UMIs. Via MiXCR, TCRdb re-called the 5' RACE reads, giving one row per CDR3 protein. The table shows 250,000 to 350,000 distinct CDR3 sequences, with more than 15% occurring only once. This clonotype was found a few times. Its antigen is unknown. The sequenced material came from PBMCs or a T cell subset sorted from them (not recorded which). The clonotype was recovered from a man aged 18 to 35 who had mild COVID-19 (a few samples of this study predate the infection). Cell type and time point are not known. The rearrangement joins TRBV19 to TRBJ1-6, with a tentative D call TRBD1 (5 bases). CDR3 bases: TGTGCCAGTAGTATCCCGACAGCGGATTCACCCCTCCACTTT. Residues: CASSIPTADSPLHF.